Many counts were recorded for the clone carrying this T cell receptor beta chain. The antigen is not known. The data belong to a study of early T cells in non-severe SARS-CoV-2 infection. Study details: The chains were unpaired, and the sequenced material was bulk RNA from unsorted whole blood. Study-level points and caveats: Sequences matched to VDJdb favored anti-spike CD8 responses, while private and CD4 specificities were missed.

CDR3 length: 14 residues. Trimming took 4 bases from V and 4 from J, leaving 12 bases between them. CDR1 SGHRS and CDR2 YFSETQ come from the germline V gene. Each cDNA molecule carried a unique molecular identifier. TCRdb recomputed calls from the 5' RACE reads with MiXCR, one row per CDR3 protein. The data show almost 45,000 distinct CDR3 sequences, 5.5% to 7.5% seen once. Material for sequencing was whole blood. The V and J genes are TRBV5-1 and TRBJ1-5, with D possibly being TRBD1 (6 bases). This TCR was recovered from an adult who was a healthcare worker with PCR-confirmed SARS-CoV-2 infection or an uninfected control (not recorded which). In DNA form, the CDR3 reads TGCGCCAGCAGCCCGGACAGCCGAAATCAGCCCCAGCATTTT. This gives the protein CASSPDSRNQPQHF.